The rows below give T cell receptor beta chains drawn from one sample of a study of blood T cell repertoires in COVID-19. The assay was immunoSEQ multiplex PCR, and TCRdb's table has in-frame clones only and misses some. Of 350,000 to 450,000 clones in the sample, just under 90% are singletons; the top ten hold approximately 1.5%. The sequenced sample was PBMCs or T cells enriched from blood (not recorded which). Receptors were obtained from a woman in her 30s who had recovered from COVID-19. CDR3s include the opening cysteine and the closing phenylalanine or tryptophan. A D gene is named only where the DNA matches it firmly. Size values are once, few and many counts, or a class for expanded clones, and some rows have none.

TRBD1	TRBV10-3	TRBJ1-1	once	TGTGCCATCAGTGTACAGGGGGGGAACACTGAAGCTTTCTTT	CAISVQGGNTEAFF
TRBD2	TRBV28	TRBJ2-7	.	TGTGCCAGCAGTTTCTATGCTAGCGGAGATAACTACGAGCAGTACTTC	CASSFYASGDNYEQYF
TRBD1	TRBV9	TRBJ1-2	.	TGTGCCAGCAGCACAAACAGGGGGAGCTATGGCTACACCTTC	CASSTNRGSYGYTF
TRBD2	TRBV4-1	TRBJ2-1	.	TGCGCCAGCAGCCAGACTCTAGCGGGAGAGCTCAATGAGCAGTTCTTC	CASSQTLAGELNEQFF
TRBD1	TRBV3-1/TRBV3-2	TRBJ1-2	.	TGTGCCAGCAGCCATCAGGGACAGGGGAGATTGTACTATGGCTACACCTTC	CASSHQGQGRLYYGYTF
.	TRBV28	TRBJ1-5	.	TGTGCCAGCAGTTTACCCAAGGTGGGAGGGGCCCATCAGCCCCAGCATTTT	CASSLPKVGGAHQPQHF
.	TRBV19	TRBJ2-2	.	TGTGCCAGTAGTATAATGGCAGGGGTTTTCACCGGGGAGCTGTTTTTT	CASSIMAGVFTGELFF
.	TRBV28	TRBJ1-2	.	TGTGCCAGCAGTGTTAGTGAGGTCTCCCTGTATGGCTACACCTTC	CASSVSEVSLYGYTF
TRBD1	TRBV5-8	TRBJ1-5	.	TGTGCCAGCAGCTTGGCTGACAGGGGGATCAGTCAGCCCCAGCATTTT	CASSLADRGISQPQHF
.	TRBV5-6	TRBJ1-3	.	TGTGCCAGCAGCCGAGGGGGTACTGGAAACACCATATATTTT	CASSRGGTGNTIYF
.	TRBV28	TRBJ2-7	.	TGTGCCAGCACCCCCACGAGCCCTAACTACGAGCAGTACTTC	CASTPTSPNYEQYF
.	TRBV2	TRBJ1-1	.	TGTGCCAGCAGTGTTCTCACAGGGAACACTGAAGCTTTCTTT	CASSVLTGNTEAFF
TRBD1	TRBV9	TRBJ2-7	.	TGTGCCAGCAGCGCCAGAGAGAGGACAGGGGGCGAGCAGTACTTC	CASSARERTGGEQYF
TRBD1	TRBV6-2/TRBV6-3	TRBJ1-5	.	TGTGCCAGCAGCACAGGGGGGCATCAGCCCCAGCATTTT	CASSTGGHQPQHF
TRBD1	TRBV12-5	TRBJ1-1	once	TGTGCTAGTGGCAGGGGGGCGTGGAACACTGAAGCTTTCTTT	CASGRGAWNTEAFF
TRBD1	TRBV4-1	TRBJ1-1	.	TGCGCCAGCAGCCAAGGGAGAGGTACAGGGGCCAAGGACACTGAAGCTTTCTTT	CASSQGRGTGAKDTEAFF
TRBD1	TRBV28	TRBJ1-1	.	TGTGCCAGCAGTTCTCTGGACAGGAGGACAACTGAAGCTTTCTTT	CASSSLDRRTTEAFF
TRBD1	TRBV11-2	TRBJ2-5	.	TGTGCCAGCAGCTTAGAGGGGACAGGGGGAGAGACCCAGTACTTC	CASSLEGTGGETQYF
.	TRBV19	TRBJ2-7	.	TGTGCCAGTAGTATTTTCGCCGGGACACCATCCTACGAGCAGTACTTC	CASSIFAGTPSYEQYF
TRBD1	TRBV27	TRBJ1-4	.	TGTGCCAGCAGTCCTGAACAGGGGGCTGGTGAAAAACTGTTTTTT	CASSPEQGAGEKLFF
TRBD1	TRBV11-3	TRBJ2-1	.	TGTGCCAGCAGCTTAGTCGGGACAGGGTTTTCCAATGAGCAGTTCTTC	CASSLVGTGFSNEQFF
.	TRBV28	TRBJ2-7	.	TGTGCCAGCAGTCCCCCTGGGCCGGACGAGCAGTACTTC	CASSPPGPDEQYF
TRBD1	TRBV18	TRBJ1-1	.	TGTGCCAGCTCACCACGAGGGACAGGGGGCATGAACACTGAAGCTTTCTTT	CASSPRGTGGMNTEAFF
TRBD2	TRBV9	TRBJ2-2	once	TGTGCCAGCAGCGTAGGGAGCGGGAGGGATATCGGGGAGCTGTTTTTT	CASSVGSGRDIGELFF